The sequence of this T cell receptor beta chain was determined in a study of beta chain features in type 1 diabetes. Broader study findings: All four CD4+ subsets from Type 1 diabetes patients carried moderately but significantly shorter TCRB CDR3s.

Note on this clone: As yet, its antigen is unknown.

Sequencing targeted expressed TCRB transcripts, as all isolated RNA had been reverse transcribed. Here immunoSEQ multiplex PCR was the method, and the copy in TCRdb shows in-frame clones only, minus some. The sample includes roughly 14,000 clones, approximately 71% of them seen just once. The origin of this receptor is a man younger than 40 with type 1 diabetes. Sequencing was done on a sample of Tregs from blood.

CDR3 sequence: CAWDQGSSTDTQYF. In nucleotides, the CDR3 is TGTGCCTGGGACCAGGGCTCTAGCACAGATACGCAGTATTTT. The J gene is TRBJ2-3, the V gene TRBV30; a possible D gene is TRBD1 (5 bases). Germline V gene lookup returns CDR1 GTSNPN and CDR2 SVGIG (reference sequence). The CDR3 spans 14 residues. V dropped 5 bases and J dropped 0 bases, with 12 bases sitting between them.